A single sample is the source of the 13 T cell receptor beta chains below, sequenced in a study of cytomegalovirus exposure and HLA in healthy donors (dated by TCRdb to about 2017). Library method: the immunoSEQ multiplex PCR assay. The multiplex PCR relied on a mix of 60 forward primers for TCR Vbeta segments and 13 reverse primers for TCR Jbeta segments. TCRdb's version of the immuneACCESS table is confined to in-frame rearrangements and falls short of the full clone set. An unresolved V gene accounts for under half of the shortfall where checked; the remainder is of unknown origin. This sample lists about 190,000 clones; around 82% were detected once. The ten largest account for approximately 14% of the sample. The sample consisted of PBMCs. The receptors here all came from a woman in her twenties or thirties in good health and CMV-seropositive.

The chain couples TRBV15 to TRBJ2-7; 7 bases fit TRBD1. CDR1 and CDR2 (germline): LNHNV, YYDKDF (reference sequence). The CDR3 loop spans 16 amino acids. J gave up 4 bases and V 1 base, and 10 bases lay outside the gene matches. The CDR3 protein is CATSRVLTWDSYEQYF. The CDR3 DNA follows: TGTGCCACCAGCAGAGTCCTGACCTGGGACAGTTACGAGCAGTACTTC.

CDR3 residues: CASSQWTGGNLNTEAFF. The CDR3, as DNA: TGTGCCAGCAGCCAGTGGACAGGGGGAAACTTGAACACTGAAGCTTTCTTT. The chain has TRBV11-3 and TRBJ1-1; 10 bases are a match to TRBD1. This CDR3 contains 17 residues. J gave up 0 bases and V 5 bases, and 9 bases lay outside the gene matches. CDR1 SGHNT and CDR2 YENEEA come from the germline V gene.

As regards this clone: One junction end disagrees with the germline gene, perhaps due to a read error. The sample contains more than one DNA sequence encoding this CDR3. V usage is TRBV19 and J usage is TRBJ1-2; tentatively, D is TRBD1 (6 bases). The germline V gene has CDR1 LNHDA and CDR2 SQIVND (reference sequence). The CDR3 totals 13 residues. This CDR3 is CASSLDGGGGYTF. The CDR3 DNA sequence: TGTGCCAGTAGCCTCGACGGGGGGGGCGGCTATACCTTC.

This chain joins TRBV5-5 and TRBJ1-4; D gene ambiguous. Trimming stripped 3 bases from V and 4 bases from J, with 10 bases between. This CDR3 is built from 14 residues. The germline CDR1 and CDR2 sequences are SGHKS and YYEKEE (reference sequence). CDR3 region: CASSSQLHNEKLFF. The CDR3 DNA reads as TGTGCCAGCAGCTCACAGCTCCATAATGAAAAACTGTTTTTT. Drawing the rest from reference TRBV5-5 and TRBJ1-4, the complete variable domain is DAGVTQSPTHLIKTRGQQVTLRCSPISGHKSVSWYQQVLGQGPQFIFQYYEKEERGRGNFPDRFSARQFPNYSSELNVNALLLGDSALYLCASSSQLHNEKLFFGSGTQLSVL.

The chain is built from TRBV15 and TRBJ1-6; TRBD1 matches at 10 bases. Unmatched junction bases numbered 9, after V lost 0 bases and J lost 10 bases. The CDR3 spans 17 residues. CDR1 is LNHNV and CDR2 is YYDKDF in the germline V gene (reference sequence). Here the CDR3 DNA reads TGTGCCACCAGCAGAGATGGACAGGGGGGACTTAGGTCACCCCTCCACTTT. This translates into CATSRDGQGGLRSPLHF.

J is TRBJ2-7 and V is TRBV11-2, with 12 bases that match TRBD2. The CDR3 runs 16 residues. Looked up from germline, CDR1 is SGHAT and CDR2 is FQNNGV. J lost 4 bases, V lost 1 base, and 5 bases had no gene match. The CDR3 DNA is TGTGCCAGCAGCTTAGGGGTTCTAGCGGGGGGGTACGAGCAGTACTTC. Amino acid sequence: CASSLGVLAGGYEQYF.

Of note for this clone: Distinct nucleotide sequences in the sample also encode this CDR3. The chain employs TRBV28 and TRBJ1-2; 10 bases match TRBD1. There are 15 residues in the CDR3. The V gene's germline CDR1 is MDHEN and CDR2 SYDVKM. Trimming cost V 4 bases and J 3 bases; bases outside gene matches: 5. For the CDR3, the DNA is TGTGCCAGCAGTTCCCTGGACAGGGGGGACTATGGCTACACCTTC. The encoded protein is CASSSLDRGDYGYTF.

This clone showed up just once. The genes are TRBV28 and TRBJ2-3; TRBD2 matches at 13 bases. In germline, CDR1 is MDHEN, CDR2 SYDVKM. The V and J ends lost 0 bases and 2 bases, in that order; junction bases with no gene match: 11. The CDR3 covers 20 residues. Written as DNA, the CDR3 is TGTGCCAGCAGTTTATGGACTAGCGGGAGGAGGGGGACACCCACAGATACGCAGTATTTT. Protein sequence: CASSLWTSGRRGTPTDTQYF.

The J gene is TRBJ2-7, the V gene TRBV5-1; D might be TRBD2 (6 bases). Germline CDR1 and CDR2: SGHRS and YFSETQ. Trimming pared 0 bases from V and 1 base from J, leaving 11 bases between. CDR3 length: 15 residues. CDR3 bases: TGCGCCAGCAGCTTGGGCGGGACCGAATCCTACGAGCAGTACTTC. Translating it yields CASSLGGTESYEQYF.

About this clone itself: One end of the junction fails to match germline, which may point to a read error. The genes are TRBV5-1 and TRBJ1-5, with a possible D match to TRBD1 (6 bases). Germline-derived CDR1 and CDR2 are SGHRS and YFSETQ. This CDR3 is built from 14 residues. The CDR3 sequence is CASRQGLRPGAPAF. The DNA for the CDR3 is TGCGCCAGCAGACAGGGCCTACGTCCCGGAGCCCCAGCATTT.

This clone was observed once. The CDR3 sequence: CASSPGLAGYTGELFF. CDR3 sequence (DNA): TGTGCCAGCAGCCCCGGACTAGCGGGTTACACCGGGGAGCTGTTTTTT. The rearrangement joins TRBV11-3 to TRBJ2-2; 11 positions agree with TRBD2. Germline V CDR1 and CDR2: SGHNT, YENEEA. J gave up 3 bases and V 5 bases, and 5 bases lay outside the gene matches. This CDR3 has 16 amino acids.

This chain joins TRBV9 and TRBJ2-3; D is perhaps TRBD2 (6 bases). V gave up 7 bases and J gave up 6 bases, with 18 bases separating them. The CDR3 is made up of 14 amino acids. Germline values: CDR1 SGDLS, CDR2 YYNGEE. The DNA for the CDR3 is TGTGCCAGCTCGGCGTCGGGGAGGCGGGATACGCAGTATTTT. Protein: CASSASGRRDTQYF.

This clone appeared a single time. The chain employs TRBV18 and TRBJ2-7; a possible D gene is TRBD2 (6 bases). Germline V gene sequence: CDR1 KGHSH, CDR2 LQKENI. Trimming took 1 base from V and 0 from J, leaving 13 bases between them. The CDR3 covers 16 residues. CDR3 residues: CASSPLPAGSSYEQYF. CDR3 coding DNA: TGTGCCAGCTCACCACTTCCGGCGGGGAGCTCCTACGAGCAGTACTTC.